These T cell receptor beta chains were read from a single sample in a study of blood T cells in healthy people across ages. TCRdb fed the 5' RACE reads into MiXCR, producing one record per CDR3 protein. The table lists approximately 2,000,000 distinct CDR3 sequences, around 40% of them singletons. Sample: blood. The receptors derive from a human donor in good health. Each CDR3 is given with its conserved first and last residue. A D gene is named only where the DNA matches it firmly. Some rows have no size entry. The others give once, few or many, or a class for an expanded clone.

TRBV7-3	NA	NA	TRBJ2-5	CASSLGGGGTRETQYF	TGTGCCAGCAGCTTAGGGGGTGGAGGAACACGGGAGACCCAGTACTTC
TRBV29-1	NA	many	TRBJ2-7	CSVGQFYEQYF	TGCAGCGTTGGACAGTTCTACGAGCAGTACTTC
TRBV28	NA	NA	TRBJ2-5	CASSYSTASQETQYF	TGTGCCAGCAGTTATAGTACGGCTTCCCAAGAGACCCAGTACTTC
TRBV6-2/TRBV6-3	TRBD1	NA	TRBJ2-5	CASSYQGATGETQYF	TGTGCCAGCAGTTACCAGGGGGCGACTGGTGAGACCCAGTACTTC
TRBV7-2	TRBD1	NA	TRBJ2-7	CASSLVGTGIHEQYF	TGTGCCAGCAGCTTGGTAGGGACAGGGATCCACGAGCAGTACTTC
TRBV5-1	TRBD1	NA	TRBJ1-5	CASSWDSGPGPQHF	TGCGCCAGCAGCTGGGACAGCGGGCCGGGGCCCCAGCATTTT
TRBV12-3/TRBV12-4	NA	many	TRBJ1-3	CASRTTGYGNTIYF	TGTGCCAGCAGGACTACAGGGTATGGAAACACCATATATTTT
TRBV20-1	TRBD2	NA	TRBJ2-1	CSANGLGTYNEQFF	TGCAGTGCAAATGGACTAGGAACCTACAATGAGCAGTTCTTC
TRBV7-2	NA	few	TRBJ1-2	CASSLGRTGTNYGYTF	TGTGCCAGCAGCTTAGGCCGAACAGGAACTAACTATGGCTACACCTTC
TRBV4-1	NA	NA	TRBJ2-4	CASSQADLAKNIQYF	TGCGCCAGCAGCCAGGCAGATTTAGCCAAAAACATTCAGTACTTC
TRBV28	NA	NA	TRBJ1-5	CASSFSRNRPQHF	TGTGCCAGCAGTTTTAGCCGCAATCGGCCCCAGCATTTT
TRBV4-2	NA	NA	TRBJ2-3	CASSQETRSTNTQYF	TGTGCCAGCAGCCAAGAGACCCGGAGCACGAATACGCAGTATTTT
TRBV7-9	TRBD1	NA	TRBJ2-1	CASRSGWLGQGANNEQFF	TGTGCCAGCAGATCCGGATGGCTGGGACAGGGGGCGAATAATGAGCAGTTCTTC
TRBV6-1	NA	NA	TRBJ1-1	CTSVSVMSSEAFF	TGTACCAGCGTCTCGGTTATGTCATCTGAAGCTTTCTTT
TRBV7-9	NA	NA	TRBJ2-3	CASSEELGTDTQYF	TGTGCCAGCAGCGAAGAACTAGGCACAGATACGCAGTATTTT
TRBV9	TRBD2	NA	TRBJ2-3	CASSVRGGFPDTQYF	TGTGCCAGCAGCGTACGCGGGGGGTTCCCTGATACGCAGTATTTT
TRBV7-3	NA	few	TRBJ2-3	CASSSLTGTQYF	TGTGCCAGCAGCTCCCTGACTGGTACGCAGTATTTT
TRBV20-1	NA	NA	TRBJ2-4	CSARVRHEQYF	TGCAGTGCTAGAGTTAGGCATGAGCAGTATTTC
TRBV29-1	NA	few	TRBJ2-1	CSVEDAETVSYNEQFF	TGCAGCGTTGAAGATGCGGAGACCGTTTCCTACAATGAGCAGTTCTTC
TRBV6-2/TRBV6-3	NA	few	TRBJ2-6	CASSYSQVSGANVLTF	TGTGCCAGCAGTTACTCACAGGTCTCTGGGGCCAACGTCCTGACTTTC
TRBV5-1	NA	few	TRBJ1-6	CASSENNSPLHF	TGCGCCAGCAGCGAAAATAATTCACCCCTCCACTTT
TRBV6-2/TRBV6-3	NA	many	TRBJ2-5	CASSSRQKETQYF	TGTGCCAGCAGTTCCCGACAGAAAGAGACCCAGTACTTC
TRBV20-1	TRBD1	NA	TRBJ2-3	CSARDLARQGATDTQYF	TGCAGTGCTAGAGATCTGGCCAGACAGGGGGCGACAGATACGCAGTATTTT
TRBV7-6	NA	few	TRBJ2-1	CASSQELNEQFF	TGTGCCAGCAGCCAGGAGCTCAATGAGCAGTTCTTC
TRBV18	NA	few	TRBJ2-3	CASSQRGPSTDTQYF	TGTGCCAGCTCCCAAAGGGGCCCTAGCACAGATACGCAGTATTTT
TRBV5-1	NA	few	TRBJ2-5	CASSLVQFQETQYF	TGCGCCAGCAGCTTGGTTCAGTTTCAAGAGACCCAGTACTTC
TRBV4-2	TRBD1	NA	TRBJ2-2	CASSQPPGQGFPGELFF	TGTGCCAGCAGCCAACCTCCGGGACAGGGGTTTCCCGGGGAGCTGTTTTTT
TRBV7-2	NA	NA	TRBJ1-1	CASSLALGGMNTEAFF	TGTGCCAGCAGCTTAGCCCTAGGGGGGATGAACACTGAAGCTTTCTTT
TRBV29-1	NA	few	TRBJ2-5	CSVGTFGETQYF	TGCAGCGTTGGTACCTTCGGGGAGACCCAGTACTTC
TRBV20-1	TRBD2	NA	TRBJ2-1	CSARVSLAGGEDEQFF	TGCAGTGCTAGGGTTTCCTTAGCGGGGGGCGAGGATGAGCAGTTCTTC
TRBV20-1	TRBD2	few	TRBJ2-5	CSAGLAGKETQYF	TGCAGTGCAGGACTAGCGGGGAAGGAGACCCAGTACTTC
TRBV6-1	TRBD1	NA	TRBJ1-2	CASSEGRGQYGYTF	TGTGCCAGCAGTGAAGGGAGGGGGCAATATGGCTACACCTTC
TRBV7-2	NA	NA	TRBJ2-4	CASSLVNFILAKNIQYF	TGTGCCAGCAGCTTAGTGAACTTCATCCTAGCCAAAAACATTCAGTACTTC
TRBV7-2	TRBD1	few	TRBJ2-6	CASSLFRQGALIGANVLTF	TGTGCCAGCAGCTTATTTCGACAGGGGGCTTTAATAGGGGCCAACGTCCTGACTTTC
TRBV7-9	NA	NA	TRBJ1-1	CASSLSVGGFTEAFF	TGTGCCAGCAGCTTAAGTGTGGGCGGATTCACTGAAGCTTTCTTT
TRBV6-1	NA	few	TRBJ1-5	CASSMDTYQPQHF	TGTGCCAGCAGTATGGACACTTATCAGCCCCAGCATTTT
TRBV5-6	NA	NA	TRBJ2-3	CASSLAQAGTDTQYF	TGTGCCAGCAGCTTGGCTCAGGCTGGCACAGATACGCAGTATTTT
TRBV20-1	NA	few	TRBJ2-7	CSARAGVIYEQYF	TGCAGTGCTAGGGCAGGGGTGATCTACGAGCAGTACTTC
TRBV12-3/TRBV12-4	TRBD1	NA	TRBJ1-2	CASSSGTGIVGYTF	TGTGCCAGCAGTTCCGGGACAGGGATCGTCGGCTACACCTTC
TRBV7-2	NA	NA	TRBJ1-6	CASRRDDYNSPLHF	TGTGCCAGCAGACGGGACGACTATAATTCACCCCTCCACTTT
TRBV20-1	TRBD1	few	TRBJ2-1	CSASLGGDEQFF	TGCAGTGCTAGCCTAGGGGGCGATGAGCAGTTCTTC
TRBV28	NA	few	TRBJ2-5	CASSLTDGEETQYF	TGTGCCAGCAGCCTCACCGACGGAGAAGAGACCCAGTACTTC
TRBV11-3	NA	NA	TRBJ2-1	CASSLGWCGDYNEQFF	TGTGCCAGCAGCTTAGGGTGGTGCGGAGACTACAATGAGCAGTTCTTC
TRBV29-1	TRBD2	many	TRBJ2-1	CSVEEGLAGSYNEQFF	TGCAGCGTTGAAGAAGGACTAGCAGGATCCTACAATGAGCAGTTCTTC
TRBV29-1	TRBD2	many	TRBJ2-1	CSVGGKKPDYNEQFF	TGCAGCGTGGGGGGGAAGAAGCCCGACTACAATGAGCAGTTCTTC
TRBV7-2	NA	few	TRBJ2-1	CASSRGRGDHNEQFF	TGTGCCAGCAGCCGGGGACGGGGAGATCACAATGAGCAGTTCTTC
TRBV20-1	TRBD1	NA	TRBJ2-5	CSAKIGQAETQYF	TGCAGTGCTAAAATTGGACAGGCGGAGACCCAGTACTTC
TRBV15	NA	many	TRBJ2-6	CATSRGRDFSGANVLTF	TGTGCCACCAGCAGGGGCCGTGATTTCTCTGGGGCCAACGTCCTGACTTTC
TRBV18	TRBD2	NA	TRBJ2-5	CASSRTGTKETQYF	TGTGCCAGCTCACGAACCGGGACTAAAGAGACCCAGTACTTC
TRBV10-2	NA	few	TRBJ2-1	CASSFSGTRGLINEQFF	TGCGCCAGCAGCTTTTCCGGGACCCGGGGTTTGATCAATGAGCAGTTCTTC
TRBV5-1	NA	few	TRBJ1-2	CASSRDGLLGGYTF	TGCGCCAGCAGCCGCGACGGCCTACTCGGTGGCTACACCTTC
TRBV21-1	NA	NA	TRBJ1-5	CARLRFPHAQHF	TGTGCCAGATTAAGATTCCCCCACGCCCAGCATTTT
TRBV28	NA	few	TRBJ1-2	CASSEDGTNGYTF	TGTGCCAGCAGTGAGGACGGGACTAACGGCTACACCTTC
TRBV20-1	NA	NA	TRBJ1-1	CSANGVNTEAFF	TGCAGTGCTAATGGGGTGAACACTGAAGCTTTCTTT
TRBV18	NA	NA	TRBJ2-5	CASSPYRDETQYF	TGTGCCAGCTCACCTTACAGGGACGAGACCCAGTACTTC
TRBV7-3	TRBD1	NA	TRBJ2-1	CASSLRQGTWGNEQFF	TGTGCCAGCAGCCTCCGACAGGGTACATGGGGGAATGAGCAGTTCTTC
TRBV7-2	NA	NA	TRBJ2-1	CASSFVDGSDNEQFF	TGTGCCAGCAGCTTTGTCGATGGAAGTGACAATGAGCAGTTCTTC
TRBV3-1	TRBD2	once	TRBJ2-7	CASSHRGGYYEQYF	TGTGCCAGTAGCCACCGCGGGGGGTACTACGAGCAGTACTTC
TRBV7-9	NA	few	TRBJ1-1	CASSLWQENTEAFF	TGTGCCAGCAGCTTATGGCAGGAAAACACTGAAGCTTTCTTT